The 28 T cell receptor beta chains below come from one sample, sequenced in a study of T cell responses to AZD1222 COVID-19 vaccine. This table comes from immunoSEQ multiplex PCR, and its TCRdb copy is limited to in-frame clones, with some not included. This table holds some 90,000 clones, 65% to 90% found once. The sequenced sample was peripheral blood, obtained on day 0 of AZD1222 vaccination. The receptors stem from an adult in good health.

The chain recombines TRBV19 with TRBJ1-6; TRBD1 matches 7 bases. Trimming removed 4 bases from V and 9 bases from J; junction bases left unmatched: 6. Germline assignment: CDR1 LNHDA and CDR2 SQIVND (reference sequence). The CDR3 runs 14 residues. The CDR3 spells CASSTTGRGSPLHF. The CDR3 DNA is TGTGCCAGTAGTACGACAGGGAGGGGTTCACCCCTCCACTTT.

This chain links TRBV6-2 or TRBV6-3 with TRBJ2-3; TRBD2 matches 9 bases. The trim removed 4 bases at V and 4 bases at J, leaving 12 bases unmatched. The V gene's germline CDR1 is MNHEY and CDR2 SVGEGT. There are 17 residues in the CDR3. CDR3 nucleotides: TGTGCCAGCAGTTCCTTGAGACAGCGGGAGGAGGCAGATACGCAGTATTTT. The encoded protein is CASSSLRQREEADTQYF.

The chain employs TRBV7-3 and TRBJ2-5, with TRBD2 matching 8 bases. The J segment lost 4 bases and the V segment lost 3 bases, leaving 13 bases of the junction unmatched. CDR1 SGHTA and CDR2 FQGTGA come from the germline V gene. The length of the CDR3 is 17 residues. In nucleotides, the CDR3 is TGTGCCAGCAGCTTGGACCTCCGGGAGGGCCTTCGAGAGACCCAGTACTTC. This codes for CASSLDLREGLRETQYF. Supplemented by reference TRBV7-3 and TRBJ2-5, the full variable domain reads GAGVSQTPSNKVTEKGKYVELRCDPISGHTALYWYRQSLGQGPEFLIYFQGTGAADDSGLPNDRFFAVRPEGSVSTLKIQRTERGDSAVYLCASSLDLREGLRETQYFGPGTRLLVL.

The rearrangement links TRBV29-1 to TRBJ1-3; no firm D call. Trimming took 3 bases from V and 0 from J, leaving 6 bases between them. CDR1 and CDR2 from the germline V gene are SQVTM and ANQGSEA. There are 13 residues in the CDR3. CDR3 region: CSVESSSGNTIYF. The CDR3 nucleotides read TGCAGCGTTGAGTCTAGCTCTGGAAACACCATATATTTT.

The rearrangement uses TRBV19 and TRBJ1-5, with TRBD1 matching 7 bases. The V segment lost 5 bases and the J segment 2 bases; nucleotides outside the gene matches: 3. CDR3 length: 14 amino acids. Germline lookup yields CDR1 LNHDA and CDR2 SQIVND (reference sequence). Here the CDR3 reads CASSGTGGNQPQHF. The CDR3, as DNA: TGTGCCAGTAGTGGAACAGGGGGCAATCAGCCCCAGCATTTT.

This clone was seen a few times. V and J are TRBV6-6 and TRBJ1-2, with 7 positions matching TRBD1. The ends lost 8 bases at V and 7 bases at J; junction bases unmatched: 10. The length of the CDR3 is 13 residues. Germline V CDR1 and CDR2: MNHNY, SVGAGI (reference sequence). The CDR3 sequence: CASLDREVSGYTF. DNA for the CDR3: TGTGCCAGCTTAGACAGGGAAGTCTCTGGCTACACCTTC.

The J gene is TRBJ1-6, the V gene TRBV6-5, with D possibly TRBD1 on 6 matching bases. The V gene lost 0 bases and the J gene lost 10 bases, with 13 bases spanning the gap. There are 15 residues in the CDR3. The germline CDR1 and CDR2 sequences are MNHEY and SVGAGI. CDR3 DNA: TGTGCCAGCAGTTACTCGTCGGGGGGACAATCACCCCTCCACTTT. It is translated as CASSYSSGGQSPLHF.

The V and J genes are TRBV5-1 and TRBJ2-3; 7 bases align to TRBD2. This CDR3 is 15 amino acids long. Germline CDR1 SGHRS, CDR2 YFSETQ. With 0 bases clipped from V and 1 base from J, the junction kept 2 bases outside the gene matches. DNA for the CDR3: TGCGCCAGCAGCTTGGGCCTAGCGGGCACAGATACGCAGTATTTT. Translating it yields CASSLGLAGTDTQYF. Combining the CDR3 with reference TRBV5-1 and TRBJ2-3 gives the whole variable domain KAGVTQTPRYLIKTRGQQVTLSCSPISGHRSVSWYQQTPGQGLQFLFEYFSETQRNKGNFPGRFSGRQFSNSRSEMNVSTLELGDSALYLCASSLGLAGTDTQYFGPGTRLTVL.

V is TRBV13 and J is TRBJ1-3, with 11 bases fitting TRBD1. The CDR3 extends over 16 amino acids. Germline loops: CDR1 PRHDT, CDR2 FYEKMQ (reference sequence). Trimming took 10 bases from V and 1 from J; bases not matched to a gene: 9. The CDR3 reads CATTLGTGGSGNTIYF. CDR3 coding DNA: TGTGCCACCACTTTAGGGACAGGGGGTTCTGGAAACACCATATATTTT. The full variable domain, in which reference TRBV13 and TRBJ1-3 provide the parts outside the CDR3, is AAGVIQSPRHLIKEKRETATLKCYPIPRHDTVYWYQQGPGQDPQFLISFYEKMQSDKGSIPDRFSAQQFSDYHSELNMSSLELGDSALYFCATTLGTGGSGNTIYFGEGSWLTVV.

This chain joins TRBV5-4 and TRBJ2-5, with a possible D match to TRBD1 (6 bases). V was shortened by 4 bases and J by 5 bases, with 15 bases between the two germline ends. Germline assignment: CDR1 SGHNT and CDR2 YYREEE (reference sequence). This CDR3 is 14 amino acids long. In DNA form, the CDR3 reads TGTGCCAGCAGCCGCGAGGGGGTTCCGGAGACCCAGTACTTC. Translation: CASSREGVPETQYF. Using reference TRBV5-4 and TRBJ2-5 for the parts outside the CDR3, the full variable domain is ETGVTQSPTHLIKTRGQQVTLRCSSQSGHNTVSWYQQALGQGPQFIFQYYREEENGRGNFPPRFSGLQFPNYSSELNVNALELDDSALYLCASSREGVPETQYFGPGTRLLVL.

The chain combines TRBV19 with TRBJ2-2; D is possibly TRBD1 or TRBD2 (6 bases each). Germline V gives CDR1 LNHDA, CDR2 SQIVND (reference sequence). Trimming removed 3 bases from V and 1 base from J, with 18 bases in between. This CDR3 has 18 amino acids. This chain's CDR3 is CASSMRLPGGGNTGELFF. DNA of the CDR3: TGTGCCAGTAGTATGAGGCTACCTGGAGGGGGGAACACCGGGGAGCTGTTTTTT.

The gene calls are TRBV30 and TRBJ2-5, with D hard to call. CDR3 size: 11 residues. Trimming left V 1 base short and J 5 bases short, with 5 bases between. The germline CDR1 and CDR2 sequences are GTSNPN and SVGIG (reference sequence). CDR3 sequence (DNA): TGTGCCTGGAGTGGGGCCGAGACCCAGTACTTC. This translates into CAWSGAETQYF.

V usage is TRBV7-3 and J usage is TRBJ2-1; 11 bases fit TRBD2. Losses at the gene ends were 5 bases for V and 6 bases for J; bases not matched to a gene: 6. Germline V CDR1 and CDR2: SGHTA, FQGTGA. This CDR3 has 15 amino acids. CDR3 coding DNA: TGTGCCAGCAGCCTAGCGGGAGGCCCCGTCAATGAGCAGTTCTTC. Amino acids: CASSLAGGPVNEQFF.

The genes are TRBV9 and TRBJ2-7, with a possible D match to TRBD2 (6 bases). Germline V gene lookup returns CDR1 SGDLS and CDR2 YYNGEE. V was pared by 0 bases and J by 5 bases, with 27 bases between. The CDR3 covers 19 residues. CDR3 DNA sequence: TGTGCCAGCAGCGTAGAAGGGGACTTCCCGTCAGGGAGGTCCCACGAGCAGTACTTC. This codes for CASSVEGDFPSGRSHEQYF.

The chain has TRBV5-6 and TRBJ2-1; D is unclear. This CDR3 is 14 amino acids long. Germline CDR1 reads SGHDT; CDR2 reads YYEEEE. V was cut by 0 bases and J by 12 bases, with 16 bases left in between. In DNA, the CDR3 is TGTGCCAGCAGCTTGGGGGCCCTCCCCCACGGGCAGTTCTTC. It specifies CASSLGALPHGQFF.

This chain joins TRBV13 and TRBJ1-3; D gene ambiguous. This CDR3 is built from 13 residues. Trimming cost V 1 base and J 8 bases, with 9 bases left between them. The germline V gene has CDR1 PRHDT and CDR2 FYEKMQ (reference sequence). CDR3 bases: TGTGCCAGCAGCTTAGAACGGGGAGACACCATATATTTT. It specifies CASSLERGDTIYF.

The V call is TRBV10-1, the J call TRBJ2-6; 8 bases are shared with TRBD1. Germline CDR1 is WNHNN and CDR2 is SYGVQD (reference sequence). The CDR3 contains 15 residues. V trimming: 5 bases; J trimming: 4 bases; junction bases outside the gene matches: 4. The CDR3 nucleotides are TGCGCCAGCAGTCCGGACAGGGTCGGGGCCAACGTCCTGACTTTC. It yields the protein CASSPDRVGANVLTF.

This rearrangement joins TRBV12-5 to TRBJ1-5; D remains unclear. Looked up from germline, CDR1 is LGHNT and CDR2 is FRNRAP. The ends were cut back, 1 base at V and 0 bases at J, with 7 bases in the middle. The CDR3 has 15 amino acids. Written as DNA, the CDR3 is TGTGCTAGTGGTTTGGGAACTAATAGCAATCAGCCCCAGCATTTT. It encodes CASGLGTNSNQPQHF.

The rearrangement joins TRBV20-1 to TRBJ2-7; D unresolved. V gave up 5 bases and J gave up 7 bases, with 9 bases separating them. From germline, CDR1 is DFQATT and CDR2 SNEGSKA (reference sequence). The CDR3 length is 10 residues. CDR3 bases: TGCAGTGCTCAGGACGGTGAGCAGTACTTC. This translates into CSAQDGEQYF.

This chain connects TRBV5-1 to TRBJ1-2; 8 positions agree with TRBD1. The CDR3 is 13 residues long. Germline V gives CDR1 SGHRS, CDR2 YFSETQ. V lost 4 bases, J lost 3 bases, and 2 bases stayed unmatched. CDR3 coding DNA: TGCGCCAGCAGCCCGGACAGGGACTATGGCTACACCTTC. Translated, it gives CASSPDRDYGYTF.

The CDR3 protein is CASSPGERGILATNEKLFF. DNA for the CDR3: TGTGCCAGCAGCCCCGGTGAGAGAGGGATACTTGCAACTAATGAAAAACTGTTTTTT. The rearrangement joins TRBV7-6 to TRBJ1-4, with D unresolved. Germline assignment: CDR1 SGHVS and CDR2 FNYEAQ. V was shortened by 5 bases and J by 0 bases, with 22 bases between the two germline ends. CDR3 size: 19 residues.

This sequence joins TRBV30 and TRBJ1-2; D remains unclear. There are 13 residues in the CDR3. Trimming pared 0 bases from V and 1 base from J, leaving 6 bases between. The V gene's germline CDR1 is GTSNPN and CDR2 SVGIG (reference sequence). The CDR3, as DNA: TGTGCCTGGAGTGTACTACATAACTATGGCTACACCTTC. Its protein is CAWSVLHNYGYTF.

The CDR3 nucleotides read TGTGCCAGCAGCCAGGCGGCATTGTCGCACAATGAGCAGTTCTTC. Translating it yields CASSQAALSHNEQFF. The chain joins TRBV3-1 (or the pseudogene TRBV3-2) to TRBJ2-1; no firm D call. Per germline, CDR1 LGHDT and CDR2 YNNKEL (reference sequence). V lost 3 bases and J 5 bases, leaving 14 bases between the germline ends. The CDR3 contains 15 residues.

V and J are TRBV3-1 (or the pseudogene TRBV3-2) and TRBJ1-3, with 9 bases identical to TRBD1. The CDR3 covers 17 residues. Germline CDR1 LGHDT, CDR2 YNNKEL (reference sequence). With 3 bases clipped from V and 0 bases from J, the junction kept 6 bases outside the gene matches. The DNA for the CDR3 is TGTGCCAGCAGCCAGGGGACAGGGTCCCCCTCTGGAAACACCATATATTTT. This sequence encodes CASSQGTGSPSGNTIYF.

Points on this clone: Different DNA sequences within this sample yield the same CDR3. This chain uses TRBV2 with TRBJ1-2; D is uncertain. This CDR3 is built from 13 residues. Between the trimmed V and J ends, which lost 3 bases and 2 bases, there was a span of 7 bases. Germline V gene data show CDR1 as SNHLY and CDR2 as FYNNEI. The CDR3 protein is CASSEGTNYGYTF. As DNA, the CDR3 is TGTGCCAGCAGTGAGGGCACCAACTATGGCTACACCTTC.

This clone has just a few counts. This same CDR3 is encoded by further DNA sequences in the sample. The chain links TRBV7-9 to TRBJ2-7; 12 nucleotides align to TRBD2. The CDR3 length is 15 residues. Germline loops: CDR1 SEHNR, CDR2 FQNEAQ (reference sequence). With V trimmed by 0 bases and J by 4 bases, 1 base remained unmatched. The CDR3 sequence: CASSLAGLAGYEQYF. The DNA for the CDR3 is TGTGCCAGCAGCTTAGCTGGACTAGCGGGGTACGAGCAGTACTTC.

The chain links TRBV9 to TRBJ2-7; D is possibly TRBD1 (5 bases). The CDR3 runs to 14 residues. V was pared by 0 bases and J by 3 bases, with 10 bases between. Per germline, CDR1 SGDLS and CDR2 YYNGEE. The CDR3 DNA reads TGTGCCAGCAGCGTAGGACAGCCGAACTACGAGCAGTACTTC. Residues: CASSVGQPNYEQYF.

This chain connects TRBV7-2 to TRBJ1-1; possible D gene TRBD1, 5 bases. Germline V gene lookup returns CDR1 SGHTA and CDR2 FQGNSA. V lost 5 bases and J 1 base, leaving 11 bases between the germline ends. The CDR3 contains 14 residues. CDR3 region: CASSPFGANTEAFF. The DNA of the CDR3 is TGTGCCAGCAGCCCTTTTGGGGCGAACACTGAAGCTTTCTTT.